This T cell receptor beta chain comes out of a study of OX40 agonist ivuxolimab in advanced cancers. The overall study: Given to patients was ivuxolimab, an agonistic anti-OX40 (CD134) antibody.

Assay used: immunoSEQ multiplex PCR; TCRdb lists only in-frame clones, some missing. The sample contains around 74,000 clones, 80% to 90% of which appear only once. CDR3 length: 18 residues. CDR1 is SGDLS, CDR2 YYNGEE, per germline. V gave up 3 bases and J gave up 2 bases; unmatched junction bases: 7. For this clone: Its antigen is unidentified.

Findings of the study overall: Undetermined was the antigen specificity of the expanded peripheral T cells. CD8+ T cells averaged more expanded clones than CD4+. With doses of 0.1 to 3.0 mg/kg, CD4+ and CD8+ blood T cells had undergone clonal expansion by week 6.

The J gene is TRBJ2-3, the V gene TRBV9; 15 bases fit TRBD2. The sample consisted of CD4+ or CD8+ T cells sorted from blood, taken in a trial of the OX40 agonist ivuxolimab. The clonotype comes from an adult with an advanced solid tumor such as melanoma, head and neck, liver or kidney cancer. CDR3: CASSEARTSGRATDTQYF. The CDR3 DNA is TGTGCCAGCAGCGAAGCCCGGACTAGCGGGAGGGCCACAGATACGCAGTATTTT.